This T cell receptor (beta chain) was observed in a study of graft-versus-host responses after intestinal transplantation. The wider study: Once they had received anti-thymocyte globulin induction, all recipients took tacrolimus and steroids for about 3 years. Study results and limitations: There were GvH clones found in recipient marrow, and some of them appeared first in ileum or blood.

The method was immunoSEQ multiplex PCR; TCRdb's version includes in-frame clones alone and lacks a portion of them. This sample has approximately 13,000 clones, with roughly 33% found just once. Irradiated, violet-dye-labeled stimulators (around 200,000) were plated alongside around 200,000 CFSE-labeled responders. Proliferating CFSE-low CD3+CD4+ and CD3+CD8+ responders were sorted after the reaction. The V gene lost 10 bases and the J gene lost 3 bases, with 27 bases spanning the gap. Germline V gives CDR1 ENHRY, CDR2 SYGVKD. This CDR3 has 18 residues. This clonotype originated in a human patient who received an intestinal transplant. V gene TRBV10-3 combines with J gene TRBJ2-2; D assignment may be TRBD1 or TRBD2 (5 bases each). The material sequenced was alloreactive CD8+ T cells from a mixed lymphocyte reaction culture, taken before intestinal transplant. Specified subset: CFSE-low proliferating T cells sorted from roughly six-day pre-transplant mixed lymphocyte reaction (GvH or HvG direction). The CDR3 is CARNGTDPKQQDTGELFF. DNA of the CDR3: TGTGCCAGAAATGGGACCGACCCGAAACAGCAGGACACCGGGGAGCTGTTTTTT.